In its sample, the clone carrying this T cell receptor (beta chain) was seen once. Profiling relied on immunoSEQ multiplex PCR, and the TCRdb table lists in-frame clones only, not all of them. The sample consists of 550,000 to 650,000 clones, roughly 96% of them appearing once. This entry comes from a study of shared clonotypes between healthy human individuals. Study-wide context: Researchers drew samples from a couple of women and three men aged 18 to 49. Three plates each covered CD4 naive and memory; CD8 naive two, CD8 memory one.

Naive CD8 cells comprised CD45RO-negative, CCR7-positively selected cells, excluding terminally differentiated effector memory CD45RA+ cells. The receptor's source is a woman in her 30s in good health. Sequenced sample: naive CD8+ T cells sorted from blood.

CDR3 nucleotides: TGCGCCAGCAGTGAGCCGAGGGACAGGGTGAATCAGCCCCAGCATTTT. Its protein product is CASSEPRDRVNQPQHF. J is TRBJ1-5 and V is TRBV10-1; 9 nucleotides match TRBD1. V was pared by 2 bases and J by 4 bases, with 6 bases of the junction left unmatched. The germline V gene encodes CDR1 WNHNN and CDR2 SYGVQD (reference sequence). This CDR3 has 16 residues.